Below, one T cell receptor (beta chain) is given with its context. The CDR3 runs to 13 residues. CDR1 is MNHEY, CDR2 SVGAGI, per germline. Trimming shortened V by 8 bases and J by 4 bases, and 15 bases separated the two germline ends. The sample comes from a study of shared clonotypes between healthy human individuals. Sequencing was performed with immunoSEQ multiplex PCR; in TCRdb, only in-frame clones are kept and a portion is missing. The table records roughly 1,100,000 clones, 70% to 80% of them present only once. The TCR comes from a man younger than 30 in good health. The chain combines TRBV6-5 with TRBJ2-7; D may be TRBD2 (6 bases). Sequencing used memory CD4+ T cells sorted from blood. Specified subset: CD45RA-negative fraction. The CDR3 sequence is CASAKASDYEQYF. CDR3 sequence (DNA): TGTGCCAGCGCCAAGGCTAGCGATTACGAGCAGTACTTC.